These 10 T cell receptor beta chains came from one sample sequenced in a study of shared clonotypes between healthy human individuals. The repertoire was sequenced with immunoSEQ multiplex PCR; TCRdb's copy has only in-frame clones and lacks some. The data show over a million clones, with about 80% seen just once and around 0.6% held by the top ten. Sequenced input: memory CD4+ T cells from PBMCs. The subset is: CD45RA-negative fraction. Source of these receptors: a man between 18 and 35 years old in good health. Some clones in this sample may be carry-over from other donors' samples.

The chain is built from TRBV7-9 and TRBJ1-1; 10 bases fit TRBD1. The germline V gene encodes CDR1 SEHNR and CDR2 FQNEAQ (reference sequence). The trim removed 3 bases at V and 3 bases at J, leaving 4 bases unmatched. The CDR3 covers 15 residues. DNA of the CDR3: TGTGCCAGCAGCTTCTCCGGGACAGGGGACACTGAAGCTTTCTTT. Protein: CASSFSGTGDTEAFF.

This chain connects TRBV5-4 to TRBJ2-7; D is uncertain. Trimming removed 2 bases from V and 3 bases from J, with 9 bases in between. The germline CDR1 and CDR2 sequences are SGHNT and YYREEE (reference sequence). This CDR3 is built from 13 residues. The CDR3 coding sequence is TGTGCCAGCAGCTTTCGACCACACTACGAGCAGTACTTC. As protein: CASSFRPHYEQYF.

The chain links TRBV11-2 to TRBJ2-3; D not resolved. V shed 4 bases and J shed 0 bases, with 11 bases lying between them. This CDR3 spans 15 amino acids. Germline lookup yields CDR1 SGHAT and CDR2 FQNNGV. For the CDR3, the DNA is TGTGCCAGCAGCTCCACCACAGCTAGCACAGATACGCAGTATTTT. Its protein product is CASSSTTASTDTQYF.

The chain employs TRBV30 and TRBJ1-3; D is possibly TRBD1 (5 bases). V lost 4 bases to trimming and J lost 2 bases, with 9 bases between them. The germline gives CDR1 GTSNPN, CDR2 SVGIG (reference sequence). CDR3 length: 13 amino acids. In DNA form, the CDR3 reads TGTGCCTGGAACGGGGCTACTGGAAACACCATATATTTT. It yields the protein CAWNGATGNTIYF. Using reference TRBV30 and TRBJ1-3 for the parts outside the CDR3, the full variable domain is SQTIHQWPATLVQPVGSPLSLECTVEGTSNPNLYWYRQAAGRGLQLLFYSVGIGQISSEVPQNLSASRPQDRQFILSSKKLLLSDSGFYLCAWNGATGNTIYFGEGSWLTVV.

The V call is TRBV5-4, the J call TRBJ1-1; TRBD1 aligns across 8 bases. CDR3 length: 15 amino acids. The trim removed 2 bases at V and 4 bases at J, leaving 7 bases unmatched. Per the germline V gene, CDR1 is SGHNT and CDR2 is YYREEE (reference sequence). CDR3 coding DNA: TGTGCCAGCAGCTTCCGGACAGGGAGGAGCACTGAAGCTTTCTTT. As protein: CASSFRTGRSTEAFF.

A remark on this clone: This same CDR3 is encoded by further DNA sequences in the sample. The V and J genes are TRBV5-1 and TRBJ2-5, with TRBD2 identical over 14 bases. Germline CDR1 and CDR2: SGHRS and YFSETQ. With V trimmed by 2 bases and J by 5 bases, 8 bases remained unmatched. The CDR3 extends over 17 amino acids. The CDR3 here is CASSLGGTSGSQETQYF. CDR3 coding DNA: TGCGCCAGCAGCTTAGGTGGGACTAGCGGGAGTCAGGAGACCCAGTACTTC.

Notes on this clone: Compared with germline, one end of the junction differs, possibly owing to a read error. The chain is built from TRBV5-5 and TRBJ2-2; 7 nucleotides align to TRBD1. The length of the CDR3 is 15 residues. Germline assignment: CDR1 SGHKS and CDR2 YYEKEE (reference sequence). The CDR3 loop is CASTLREGAIGELFF. The CDR3 coding sequence is TGTGCCAGCACCTTGCGAGAGGGGGCGATCGGGGAGCTGTTTTTT. The complete variable domain, with remaining parts taken from reference TRBV5-5 and TRBJ2-2, reads DAGVTQSPTHLIKTRGQQVTLRCSPISGHKSVSWYQQVLGQGPQFIFQYYEKEERGRGNFPDRFSARQFPNYSSELNVNALLLGDSALYLCASTLREGAIGELFFGEGSRLTVL.

The V call is TRBV7-3, the J call TRBJ2-1; 12 nucleotides agree with TRBD2. Germline V gives CDR1 SGHTA, CDR2 FQGTGA. V was clipped by 2 bases and J by 8 bases; unmatched bases: 16. CDR3 size: 19 residues. The CDR3 loop reads CASSLWFGPLAGGTHEQFF. CDR3 DNA: TGTGCCAGCAGCTTATGGTTCGGTCCACTAGCGGGAGGTACCCATGAGCAGTTCTTC.

This clone was recorded a few times. Relative to the germline gene, one junction end is altered; a read error may explain this. The gene calls are TRBV5-1 and TRBJ2-1, with 11 bases matching TRBD2. Germline V gives CDR1 SGHRS, CDR2 YFSETQ. The CDR3 loop spans 16 amino acids. DNA of the CDR3: TGCGCCAGCAGCGTTTTTAGCGGGAGGGCCTATAATGAGCAGTTCTTC. Encoded protein: CASSVFSGRAYNEQFF.

V usage is TRBV5-1 and J usage is TRBJ1-5, with a tentative D call TRBD1 (5 bases). V lost 4 bases and J lost 7, with 15 bases in between. CDR3 length: 14 residues. Germline V gives CDR1 SGHRS, CDR2 YFSETQ. The CDR3 reads CASSVDTPGQPQHF. CDR3 in DNA: TGCGCCAGCAGCGTGGACACACCGGGGCAGCCCCAGCATTTT. Full variable domain (missing parts from reference TRBV5-1 and TRBJ1-5): KAGVTQTPRYLIKTRGQQVTLSCSPISGHRSVSWYQQTPGQGLQFLFEYFSETQRNKGNFPGRFSGRQFSNSRSEMNVSTLELGDSALYLCASSVDTPGQPQHFGDGTRLSIL.